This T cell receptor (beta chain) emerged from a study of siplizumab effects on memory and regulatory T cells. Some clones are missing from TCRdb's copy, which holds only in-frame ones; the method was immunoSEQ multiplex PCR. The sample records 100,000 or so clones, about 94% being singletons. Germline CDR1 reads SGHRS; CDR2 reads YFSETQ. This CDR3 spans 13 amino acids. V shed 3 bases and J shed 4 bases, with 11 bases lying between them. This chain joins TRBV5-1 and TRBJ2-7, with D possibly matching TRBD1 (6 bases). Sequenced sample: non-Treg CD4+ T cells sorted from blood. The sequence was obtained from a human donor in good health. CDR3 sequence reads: CASSSTGLYEQYF. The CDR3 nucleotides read TGCGCCAGCAGCTCAACAGGGTTGTACGAGCAGTACTTC.